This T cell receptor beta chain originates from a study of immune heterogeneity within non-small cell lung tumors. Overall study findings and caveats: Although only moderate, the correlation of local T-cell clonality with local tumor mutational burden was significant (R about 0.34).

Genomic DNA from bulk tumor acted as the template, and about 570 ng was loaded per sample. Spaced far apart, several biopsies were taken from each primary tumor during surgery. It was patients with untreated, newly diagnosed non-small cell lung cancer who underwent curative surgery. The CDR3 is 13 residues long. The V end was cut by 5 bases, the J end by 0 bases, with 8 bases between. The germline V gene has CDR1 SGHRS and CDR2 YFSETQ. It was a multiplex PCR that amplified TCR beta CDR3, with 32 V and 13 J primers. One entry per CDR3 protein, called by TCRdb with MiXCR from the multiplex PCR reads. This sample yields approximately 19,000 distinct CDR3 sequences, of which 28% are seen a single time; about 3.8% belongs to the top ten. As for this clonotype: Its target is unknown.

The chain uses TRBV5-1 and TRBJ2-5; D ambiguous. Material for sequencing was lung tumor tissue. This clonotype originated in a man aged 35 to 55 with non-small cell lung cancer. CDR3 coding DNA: TGCGCCAGCAGATCGGCTGACCAAGAGACCCAGTACTTC. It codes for CASRSADQETQYF. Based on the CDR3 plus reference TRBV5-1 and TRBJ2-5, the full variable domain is KAGVTQTPRYLIKTRGQQVTLSCSPISGHRSVSWYQQTPGQGLQFLFEYFSETQRNKGNFPGRFSGRQFSNSRSEMNVSTLELGDSALYLCASRSADQETQYFGPGTRLLVL.